Reported below is one T cell receptor beta chain. The assay was immunoSEQ multiplex PCR, and TCRdb's table has in-frame clones only and misses some. The sample has over 55,000 clones, roughly 96% seen once. The CDR3 is 14 amino acids. Germline CDR1 is MGHRA and CDR2 is YSYEKL. V was shortened by 0 bases and J by 6 bases, with 10 bases between the two germline ends. The sample originates from a study of technical replicates of blood from a handful of donors. The sequenced sample was T cells isolated from PBMCs. The sequence came from a human donor in good health. This chain joins TRBV4-1 and TRBJ2-3; tentatively, D is TRBD2 (5 bases). The CDR3 DNA is TGCGCCAGCAGCCAAGAGACGACTACGGATACGCAGTATTTT. Translating gives CASSQETTTDTQYF.